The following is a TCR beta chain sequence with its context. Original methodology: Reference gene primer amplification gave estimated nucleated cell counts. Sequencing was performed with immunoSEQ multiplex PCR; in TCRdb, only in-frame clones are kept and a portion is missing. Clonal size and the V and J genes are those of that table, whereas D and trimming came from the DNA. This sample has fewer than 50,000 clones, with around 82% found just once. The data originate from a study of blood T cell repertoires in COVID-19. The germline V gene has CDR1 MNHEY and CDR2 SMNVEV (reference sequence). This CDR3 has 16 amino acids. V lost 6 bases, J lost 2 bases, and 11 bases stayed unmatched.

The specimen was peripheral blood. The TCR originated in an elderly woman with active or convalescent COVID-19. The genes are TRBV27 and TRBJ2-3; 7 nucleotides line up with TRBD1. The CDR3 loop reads CASSKSPGQYTDTQYF. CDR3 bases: TGTGCCAGCAGCAAATCTCCGGGACAGTACACAGATACGCAGTATTTT.